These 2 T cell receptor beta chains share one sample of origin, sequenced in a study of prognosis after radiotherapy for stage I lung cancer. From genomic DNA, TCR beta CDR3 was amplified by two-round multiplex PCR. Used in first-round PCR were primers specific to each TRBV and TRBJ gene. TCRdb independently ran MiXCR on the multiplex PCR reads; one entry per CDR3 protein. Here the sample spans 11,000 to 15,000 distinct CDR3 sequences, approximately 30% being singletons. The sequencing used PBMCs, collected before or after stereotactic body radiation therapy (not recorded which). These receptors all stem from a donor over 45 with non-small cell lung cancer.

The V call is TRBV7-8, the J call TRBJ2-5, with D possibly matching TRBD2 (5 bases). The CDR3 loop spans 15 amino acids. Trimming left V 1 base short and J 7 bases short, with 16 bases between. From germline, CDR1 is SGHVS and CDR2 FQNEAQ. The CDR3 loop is CASSLDLGSVGTQYF. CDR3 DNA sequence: TGTGCCAGCAGCTTAGATCTAGGGAGCGTAGGGACCCAGTACTTC. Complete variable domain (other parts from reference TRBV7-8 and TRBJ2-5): GAGVSQSPRYKVAKRGQDVALRCDPISGHVSLFWYQQALGQGPEFLTYFQNEAQLDKSGLPSDRFFAERPEGSVSTLKIQRTQQEDSAVYLCASSLDLGSVGTQYFGPGTRLLVL.

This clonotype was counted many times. The CDR3 region is CASSPPGGREGLPGANVLTF. The CDR3 DNA is TGCGCCAGCAGCCCCCCCGGGGGGCGGGAGGGCCTCCCTGGGGCCAACGTCCTGACTTTC. The chain has TRBV4-1 and TRBJ2-6; 9 bases are shared with TRBD2. Trimming at V came to 4 bases and at J to 2 bases, leaving 15 bases not matched to a gene. Germline lookup yields CDR1 MGHRA and CDR2 YSYEKL. This CDR3 comprises 20 residues.